This T cell receptor (beta chain) was observed in a study of blood T cell repertoires in COVID-19. Study background: Collection of acute and convalescent COVID-19 samples took place in the United States, Italy and Spain. PBMCs, B-cell-depleted T cells, or T cells provided the cDNA or gDNA that made up the material.

Original methodology: Researchers report that nucleated cell counts were estimated from reference gene primer amplification. The data were produced by immunoSEQ multiplex PCR, yet TCRdb's version contains in-frame clones alone and is incomplete. V and J calls and clone size follow that table, whereas D and trimming were derived from the DNA. The sample has 220,000 or so clones; over 75% are singletons. Germline CDR1 reads SGHTA; CDR2 reads FQGTGA. V lost 4 bases and J 11 bases, leaving 13 bases between the germline ends. This CDR3 spans 12 amino acids. V usage is TRBV7-3 and J usage is TRBJ2-3, with D possibly TRBD1 on 5 matching bases. The sequencing sample was made of PBMCs or T cells enriched from blood (not recorded which). The origin of this receptor is a woman between 18 and 29 years old in a cohort exposed to, infected with or recovered from COVID-19 (not recorded which). Here the CDR3 reads CASSSEQGGQYF. The DNA of the CDR3 is TGTGCCAGCAGCTCGGAGCAGGGTGGGCAGTATTTT.